This T cell receptor beta chain was sequenced during a study of T cell repertoires in cytomegalovirus infection. TCRdb redid the calling of the reads with MiXCR, one entry per CDR3 protein. The sample lists 500,000 or so distinct CDR3 sequences, approximately 16% occurring once. This clonotype was seen many times. Its target is not known. Study results and limitations: Adding up the frequency of public TCR beta families identified people who carried CMV plus the relevant HLA. Dominant in the ex vivo response were TCR beta clonotypes restricted by HLA-C and specific for CMV.

The TCR sequence derives from a human donor in good health (CMV status not recorded). Some clones in this sample may be carry-over from other donors' samples. The source material was CD8+ T cells from PBMCs.

CDR3 region: CASSLEVSAYEQYF. The CDR3 DNA reads TGTGCCAGCAGTTTAGAGGTCTCCGCCTACGAGCAGTACTTC. V and J are TRBV12-3 or TRBV12-4 and TRBJ2-7; D not certain. V dropped 1 base and J dropped 2 bases, with 9 bases sitting between them. The CDR3 extends over 14 amino acids.